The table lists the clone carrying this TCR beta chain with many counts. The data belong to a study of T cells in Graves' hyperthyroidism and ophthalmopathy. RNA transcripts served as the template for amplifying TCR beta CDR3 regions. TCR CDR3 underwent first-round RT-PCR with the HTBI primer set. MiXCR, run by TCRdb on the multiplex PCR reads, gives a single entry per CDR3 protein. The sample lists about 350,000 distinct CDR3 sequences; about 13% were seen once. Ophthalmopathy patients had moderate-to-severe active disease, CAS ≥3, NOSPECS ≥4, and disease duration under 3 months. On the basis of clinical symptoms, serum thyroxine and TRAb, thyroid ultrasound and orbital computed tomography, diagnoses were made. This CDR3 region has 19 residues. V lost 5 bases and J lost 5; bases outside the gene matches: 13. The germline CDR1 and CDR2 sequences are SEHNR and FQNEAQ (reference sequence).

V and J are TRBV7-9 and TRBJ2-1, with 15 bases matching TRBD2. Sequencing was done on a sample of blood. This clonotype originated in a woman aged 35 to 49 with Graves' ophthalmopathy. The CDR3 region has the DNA TGTGCCAGCAGCCCAAACACGGGACTAGCGGGAGGCGGGAACAATGAGCAGTTCTTC. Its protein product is CASSPNTGLAGGGNNEQFF.